This T cell receptor beta chain was sequenced for a study of T cell responses to AZD1222 COVID-19 vaccine. V dropped 3 bases and J dropped 0 bases, with 8 bases sitting between them. CDR3 length equals 14 residues. Germline V lookup: CDR1 KGHSH, CDR2 LQKENI. The count of this clone is one. Antigen unknown. Broader study findings: Sampling that yielded the repertoires occurred only after the peak T cell response. Possibly, clonal diversity was underestimated; donors were largely white British and included more females. Nearly half of unique spike-specific TCRs reportedly avoided B.1.351 and B.1.1.7 mutated regions.

Assay used: immunoSEQ multiplex PCR; TCRdb lists only in-frame clones, some missing. The sample yields roughly 150,000 clones, 70% to 90% seen once. The V gene is TRBV18, the J gene TRBJ1-1, with D unclear. The sequence was collected from an adult in good health. The sample in question was peripheral blood, obtained on day 0 of AZD1222 vaccination. The CDR3 DNA reads TGTGCCAGCTCACCTCGGACGGTGAACACTGAAGCTTTCTTT. Translation gives CASSPRTVNTEAFF.